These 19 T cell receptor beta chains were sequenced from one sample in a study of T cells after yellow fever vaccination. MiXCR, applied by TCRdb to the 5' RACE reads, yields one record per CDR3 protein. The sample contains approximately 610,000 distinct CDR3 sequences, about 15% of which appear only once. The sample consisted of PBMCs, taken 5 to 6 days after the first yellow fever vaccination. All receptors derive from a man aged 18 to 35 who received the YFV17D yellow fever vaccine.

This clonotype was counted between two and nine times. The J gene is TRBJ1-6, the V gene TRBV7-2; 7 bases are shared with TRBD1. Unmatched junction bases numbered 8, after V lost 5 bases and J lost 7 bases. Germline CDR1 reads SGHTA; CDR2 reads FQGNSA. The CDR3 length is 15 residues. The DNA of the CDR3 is TGTGCCAGCAGCCGCTCGGGACAGAGAAATTCACCCCTCCACTTT. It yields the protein CASSRSGQRNSPLHF. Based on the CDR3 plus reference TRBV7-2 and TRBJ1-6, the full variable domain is GAGVSQSPSNKVTEKGKDVELRCDPISGHTALYWYRQSLGQGLEFLIYFQGNSAPDKSGLPSDRFSAERTGGSVSTLTIQRTQQEDSAVYLCASSRSGQRNSPLHFGNGTRLTVT.

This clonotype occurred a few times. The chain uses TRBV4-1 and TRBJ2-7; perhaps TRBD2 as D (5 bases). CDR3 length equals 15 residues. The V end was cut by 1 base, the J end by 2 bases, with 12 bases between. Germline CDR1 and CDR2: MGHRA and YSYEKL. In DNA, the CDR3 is TGCGCCAGCAGCCAAGGGGAGACTCTTACCTACGAGCAGTACTTC. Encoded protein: CASSQGETLTYEQYF.

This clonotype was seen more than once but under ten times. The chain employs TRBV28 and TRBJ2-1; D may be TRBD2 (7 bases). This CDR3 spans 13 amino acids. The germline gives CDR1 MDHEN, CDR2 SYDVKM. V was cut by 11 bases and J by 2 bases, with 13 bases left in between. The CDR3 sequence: CAAGGPPYNEQFF. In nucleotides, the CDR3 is TGTGCCGCCGGGGGGCCCCCCTACAATGAGCAGTTCTTC.

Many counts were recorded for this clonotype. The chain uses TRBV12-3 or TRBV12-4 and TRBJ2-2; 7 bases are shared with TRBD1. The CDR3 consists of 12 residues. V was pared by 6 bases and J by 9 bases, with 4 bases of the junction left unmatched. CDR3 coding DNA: TGTGCCAGCAGCTCACAGGGGAGGGAGCTGTTTTTT. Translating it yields CASSSQGRELFF.

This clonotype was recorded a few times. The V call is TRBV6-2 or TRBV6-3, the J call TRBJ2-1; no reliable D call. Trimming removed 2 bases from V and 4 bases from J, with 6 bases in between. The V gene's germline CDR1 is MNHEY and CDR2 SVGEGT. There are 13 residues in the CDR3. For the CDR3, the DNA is TGTGCCAGCAGTTACGAGAATTACAATGAGCAGTTCTTC. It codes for CASSYENYNEQFF.

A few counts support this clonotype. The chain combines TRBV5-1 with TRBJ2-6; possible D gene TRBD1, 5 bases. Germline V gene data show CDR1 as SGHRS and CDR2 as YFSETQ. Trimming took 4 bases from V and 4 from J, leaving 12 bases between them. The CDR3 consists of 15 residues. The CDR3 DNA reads TGCGCCAGCAGCCCAGGGCCGAAAGGGGCCAACGTCCTGACTTTC. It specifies CASSPGPKGANVLTF.

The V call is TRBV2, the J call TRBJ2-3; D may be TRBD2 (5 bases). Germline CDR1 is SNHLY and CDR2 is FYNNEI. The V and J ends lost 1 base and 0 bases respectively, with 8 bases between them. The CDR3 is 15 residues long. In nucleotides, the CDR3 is TGTGCCAGCAGTGAAGGCCTAGCCAGCACAGATACGCAGTATTTT. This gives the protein CASSEGLASTDTQYF.

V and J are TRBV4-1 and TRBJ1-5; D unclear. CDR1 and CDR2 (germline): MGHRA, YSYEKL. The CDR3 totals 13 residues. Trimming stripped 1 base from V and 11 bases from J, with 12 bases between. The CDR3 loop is CASSQVTSNAQHF. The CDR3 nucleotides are TGCGCCAGCAGCCAAGTAACGTCTAATGCCCAGCATTTT.

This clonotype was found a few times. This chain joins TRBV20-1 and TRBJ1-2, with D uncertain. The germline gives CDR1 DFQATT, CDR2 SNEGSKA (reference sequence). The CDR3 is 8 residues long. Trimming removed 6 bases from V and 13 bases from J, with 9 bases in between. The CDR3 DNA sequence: TGCAGTGCGATCCGTGGCACCTTC. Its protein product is CSAIRGTF.

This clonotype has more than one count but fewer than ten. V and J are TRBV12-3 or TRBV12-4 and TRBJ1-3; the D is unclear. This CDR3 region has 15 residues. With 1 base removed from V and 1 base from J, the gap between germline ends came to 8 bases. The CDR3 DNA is TGTGCCAGCAGTTTAGGGTGGGGTTCTGGAAACACCATATATTTT. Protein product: CASSLGWGSGNTIYF.

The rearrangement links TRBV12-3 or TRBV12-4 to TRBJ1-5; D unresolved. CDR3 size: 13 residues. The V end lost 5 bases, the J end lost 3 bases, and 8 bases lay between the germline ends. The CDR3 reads CASSQVFNQPQHF. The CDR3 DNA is TGTGCCAGCAGTCAGGTTTTCAATCAGCCCCAGCATTTT.

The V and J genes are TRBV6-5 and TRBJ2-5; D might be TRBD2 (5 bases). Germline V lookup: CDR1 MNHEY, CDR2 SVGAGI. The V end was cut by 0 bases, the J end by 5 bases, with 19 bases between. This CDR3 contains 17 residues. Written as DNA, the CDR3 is TGTGCCAGCAGTTACTCGGACCACCCGACGACGGGGGAGACCCAGTACTTC. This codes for CASSYSDHPTTGETQYF.

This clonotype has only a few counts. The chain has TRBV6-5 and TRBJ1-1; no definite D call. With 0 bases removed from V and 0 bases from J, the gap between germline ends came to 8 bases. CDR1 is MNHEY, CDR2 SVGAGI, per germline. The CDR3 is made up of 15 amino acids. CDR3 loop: CASSYSPSLNTEAFF. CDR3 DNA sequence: TGTGCCAGCAGTTACTCTCCTAGCCTGAACACTGAAGCTTTCTTT.

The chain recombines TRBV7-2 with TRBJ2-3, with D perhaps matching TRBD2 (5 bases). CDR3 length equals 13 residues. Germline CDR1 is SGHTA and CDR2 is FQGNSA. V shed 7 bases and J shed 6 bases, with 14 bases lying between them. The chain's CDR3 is CASTPRGYDTQYF. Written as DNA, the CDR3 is TGTGCCAGCACCCCACGGGGTTATGATACGCAGTATTTT.

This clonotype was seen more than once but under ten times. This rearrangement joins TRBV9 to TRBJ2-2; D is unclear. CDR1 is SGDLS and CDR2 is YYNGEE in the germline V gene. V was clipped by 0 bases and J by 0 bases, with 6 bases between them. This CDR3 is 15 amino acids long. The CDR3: CASSVGPPNTGELFF. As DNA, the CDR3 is TGTGCCAGCAGCGTAGGACCACCGAACACCGGGGAGCTGTTTTTT.

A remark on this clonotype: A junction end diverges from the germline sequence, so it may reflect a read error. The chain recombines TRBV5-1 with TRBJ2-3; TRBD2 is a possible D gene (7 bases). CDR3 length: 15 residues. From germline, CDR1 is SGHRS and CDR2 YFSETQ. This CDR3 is CAISLGGGRTDTQYF. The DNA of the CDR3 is TGCGCCATCAGCTTGGGGGGGGGCCGCACAGATACGCAGTATTTT.

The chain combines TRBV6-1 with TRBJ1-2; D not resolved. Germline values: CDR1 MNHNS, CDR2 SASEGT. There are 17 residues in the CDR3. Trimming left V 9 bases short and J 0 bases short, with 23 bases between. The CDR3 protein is CASSTEVSTISNYGYTF. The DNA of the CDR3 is TGTGCCAGTTCGACGGAGGTATCCACGATATCTAACTATGGCTACACCTTC.

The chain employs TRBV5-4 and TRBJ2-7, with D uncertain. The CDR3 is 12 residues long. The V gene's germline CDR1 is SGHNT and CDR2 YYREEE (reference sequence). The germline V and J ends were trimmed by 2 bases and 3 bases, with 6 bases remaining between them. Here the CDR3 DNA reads TGTGCCAGCAGCTTTGGTTTCTACGAGCAGTACTTC. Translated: CASSFGFYEQYF.

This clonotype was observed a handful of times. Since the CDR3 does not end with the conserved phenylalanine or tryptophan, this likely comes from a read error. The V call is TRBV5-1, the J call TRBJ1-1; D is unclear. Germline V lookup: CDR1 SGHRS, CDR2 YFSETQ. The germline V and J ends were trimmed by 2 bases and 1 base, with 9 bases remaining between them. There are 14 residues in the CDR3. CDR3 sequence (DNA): TGCGCCAGCAGCTTAACGGGAGGGAACACTGAAGCTTTCCTT. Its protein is CASSLTGGNTEAFL.